The subject of this entry is one TCR beta chain. Every donor contributed roughly 11 milliliters of peripheral blood by blood draw. This record comes from a study of blood T cells in healthy people across ages. CDR3 length: 14 amino acids. Per the germline V gene, CDR1 is KGHDR and CDR2 is SFDVKD. Trimming stripped 4 bases from V and 4 bases from J, with 11 bases between. A second about 7 to 12 cycle PCR used barcoded and J-beta primers. TCRdb re-analysed the 5' RACE reads in MiXCR, keeping a single row per CDR3 protein. This table holds approximately 900,000 distinct CDR3 sequences, roughly 52% found once.

The receptor's source is a man aged 30-40 years in good health. The sample consisted of blood. The rearrangement uses TRBV24-1 and TRBJ2-3; D unclear. This chain's CDR3 is CATSEGSDADTQYF. CDR3 nucleotide sequence: TGTGCCACCAGTGAGGGCTCCGACGCAGATACGCAGTATTTT.